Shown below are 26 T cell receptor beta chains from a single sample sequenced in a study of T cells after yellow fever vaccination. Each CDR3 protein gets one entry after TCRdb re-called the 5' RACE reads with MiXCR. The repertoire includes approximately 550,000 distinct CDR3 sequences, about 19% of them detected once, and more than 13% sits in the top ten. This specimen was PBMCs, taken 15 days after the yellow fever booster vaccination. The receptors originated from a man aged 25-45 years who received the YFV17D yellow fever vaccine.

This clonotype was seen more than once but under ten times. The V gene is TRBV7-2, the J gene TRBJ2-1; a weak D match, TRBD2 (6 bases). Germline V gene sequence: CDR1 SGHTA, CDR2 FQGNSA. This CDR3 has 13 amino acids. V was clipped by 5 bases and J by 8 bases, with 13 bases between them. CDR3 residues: CASSKTRSDEQFF. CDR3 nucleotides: TGTGCCAGCAGCAAGACTAGGAGCGATGAGCAGTTCTTC.

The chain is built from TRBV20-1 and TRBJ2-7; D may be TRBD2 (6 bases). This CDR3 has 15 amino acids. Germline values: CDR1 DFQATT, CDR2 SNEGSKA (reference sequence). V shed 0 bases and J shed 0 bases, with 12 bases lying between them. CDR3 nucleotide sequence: TGCAGTGCTAGAGAACTAGCTGGAAGCTCCTACGAGCAGTACTTC. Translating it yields CSARELAGSSYEQYF.

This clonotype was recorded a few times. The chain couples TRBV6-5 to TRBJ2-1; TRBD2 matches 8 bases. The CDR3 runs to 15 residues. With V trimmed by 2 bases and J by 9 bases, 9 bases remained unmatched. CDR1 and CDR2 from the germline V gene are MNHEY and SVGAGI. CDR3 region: CASSYGREDGTEQFF. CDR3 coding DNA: TGTGCCAGCAGTTACGGGCGGGAGGATGGGACTGAGCAGTTCTTC.

The chain's CDR3 is CASSQEAGVNTDTQYF. The CDR3 DNA follows: TGTGCCAGCAGCCAAGAAGCGGGAGTCAACACAGATACGCAGTATTTT. The chain links TRBV4-2 to TRBJ2-3; 8 bases match TRBD2. Per the germline V gene, CDR1 is LGHNA and CDR2 is YNFKEQ. The CDR3 spans 16 residues. The junction had 4 bases not matched to a gene; V was cut back by 0 bases and J by 2 bases.

CDR3: CAISDQGPLPQHF. The CDR3 coding sequence is TGTGCCATCAGTGACCAGGGGCCCCTTCCCCAGCATTTT. V gene TRBV10-3 combines with J gene TRBJ1-5, with D perhaps matching TRBD1 (6 bases). Per germline, CDR1 ENHRY and CDR2 SYGVKD. Deletions cut 3 bases from V and 10 bases from J, with 13 bases between. This CDR3 comprises 13 residues.

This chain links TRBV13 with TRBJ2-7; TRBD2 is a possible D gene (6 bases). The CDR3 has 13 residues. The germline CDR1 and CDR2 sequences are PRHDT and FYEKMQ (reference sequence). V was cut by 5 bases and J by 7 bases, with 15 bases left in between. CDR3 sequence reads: CASSPTSGFEQYF. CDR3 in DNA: TGTGCCAGCAGCCCTACCAGCGGGTTTGAGCAGTACTTC.

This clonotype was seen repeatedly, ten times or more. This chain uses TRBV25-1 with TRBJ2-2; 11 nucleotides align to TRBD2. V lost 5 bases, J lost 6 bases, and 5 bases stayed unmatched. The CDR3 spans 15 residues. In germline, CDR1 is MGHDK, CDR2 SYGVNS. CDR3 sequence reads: CASSLTSGKAGELFF. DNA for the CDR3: TGTGCCAGCAGTCTGACTAGCGGGAAGGCCGGGGAGCTGTTTTTT. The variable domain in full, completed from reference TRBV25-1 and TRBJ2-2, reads EADIYQTPRYLVIGTGKKITLECSQTMGHDKMYWYQQDPGMELHLIHYSYGVNSTEKGDLSSESTVSRIRTEHFPLTLESARPSHTSQYLCASSLTSGKAGELFFGEGSRLTVL.

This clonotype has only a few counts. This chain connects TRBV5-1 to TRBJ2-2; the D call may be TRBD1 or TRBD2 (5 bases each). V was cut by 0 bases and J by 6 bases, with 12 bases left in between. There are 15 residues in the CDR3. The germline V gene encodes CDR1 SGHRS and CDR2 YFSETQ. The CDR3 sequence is CASSLGPRGAGELFF. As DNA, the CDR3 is TGCGCCAGCAGCTTGGGGCCGAGGGGAGCCGGGGAGCTGTTTTTT.

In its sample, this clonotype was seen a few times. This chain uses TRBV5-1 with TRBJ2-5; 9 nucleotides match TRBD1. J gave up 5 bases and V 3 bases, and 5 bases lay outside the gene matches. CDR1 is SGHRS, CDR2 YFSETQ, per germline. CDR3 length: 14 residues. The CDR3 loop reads CASSYDRGGETQYF. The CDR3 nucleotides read TGCGCCAGCAGCTACGACAGGGGGGGTGAGACCCAGTACTTC.

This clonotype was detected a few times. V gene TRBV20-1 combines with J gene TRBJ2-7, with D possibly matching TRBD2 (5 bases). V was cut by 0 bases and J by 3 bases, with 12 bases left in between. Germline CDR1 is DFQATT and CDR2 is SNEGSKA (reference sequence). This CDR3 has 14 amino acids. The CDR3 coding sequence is TGCAGTGCTAGAGATTACGGGAAGGGCTACGAGCAGTACTTC. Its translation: CSARDYGKGYEQYF.

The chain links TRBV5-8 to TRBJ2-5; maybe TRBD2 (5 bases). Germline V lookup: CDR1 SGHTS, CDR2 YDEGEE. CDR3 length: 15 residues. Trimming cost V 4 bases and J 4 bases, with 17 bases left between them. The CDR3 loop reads CASSPLGSVGETQYF. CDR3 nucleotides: TGTGCCAGCAGCCCACTAGGGTCTGTTGGAGAGACCCAGTACTTC.

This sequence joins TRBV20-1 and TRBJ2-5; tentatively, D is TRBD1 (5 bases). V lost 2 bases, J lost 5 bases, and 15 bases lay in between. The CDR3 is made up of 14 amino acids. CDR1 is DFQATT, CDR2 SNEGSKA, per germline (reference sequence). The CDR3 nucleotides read TGCAGTGCTAGACTGCTTCAGGGTTGGGAGACCCAGTACTTC. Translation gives CSARLLQGWETQYF.

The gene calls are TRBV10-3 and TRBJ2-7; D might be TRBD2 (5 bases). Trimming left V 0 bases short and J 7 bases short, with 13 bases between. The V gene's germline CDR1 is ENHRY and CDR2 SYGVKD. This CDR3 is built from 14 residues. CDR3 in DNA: TGTGCCATCAGTGAGTCGAACAGAAGGGAGGAGCAGTACTTC. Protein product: CAISESNRREEQYF.

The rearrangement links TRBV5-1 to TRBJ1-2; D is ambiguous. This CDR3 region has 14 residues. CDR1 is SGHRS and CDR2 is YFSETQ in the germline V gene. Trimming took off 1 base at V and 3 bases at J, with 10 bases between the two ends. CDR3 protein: CASSLQDGDYGYTF. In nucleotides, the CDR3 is TGCGCCAGCAGCTTGCAGGACGGGGACTATGGCTACACCTTC.

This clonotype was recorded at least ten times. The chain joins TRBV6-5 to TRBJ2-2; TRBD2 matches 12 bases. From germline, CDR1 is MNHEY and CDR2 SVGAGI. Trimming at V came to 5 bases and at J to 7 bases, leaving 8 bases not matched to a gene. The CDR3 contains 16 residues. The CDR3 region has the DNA TGTGCCAGCAGTCAGACTAGCGGGAGTTTCAGCGGGGAGCTGTTTTTT. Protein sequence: CASSQTSGSFSGELFF.

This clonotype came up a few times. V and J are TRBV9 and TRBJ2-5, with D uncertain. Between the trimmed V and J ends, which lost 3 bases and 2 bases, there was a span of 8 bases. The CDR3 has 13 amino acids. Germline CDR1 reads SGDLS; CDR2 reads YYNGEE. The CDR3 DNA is TGTGCCAGCAGCGGAACCACTCAAGAGACCCAGTACTTC. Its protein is CASSGTTQETQYF.

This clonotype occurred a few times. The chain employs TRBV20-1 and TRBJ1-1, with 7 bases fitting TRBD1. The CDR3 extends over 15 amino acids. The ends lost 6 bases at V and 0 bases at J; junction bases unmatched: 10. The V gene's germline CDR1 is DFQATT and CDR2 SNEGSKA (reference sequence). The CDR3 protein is CSAPHRGGLNTEAFF. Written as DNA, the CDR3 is TGCAGTGCCCCCCACAGGGGAGGGCTGAACACTGAAGCTTTCTTT.

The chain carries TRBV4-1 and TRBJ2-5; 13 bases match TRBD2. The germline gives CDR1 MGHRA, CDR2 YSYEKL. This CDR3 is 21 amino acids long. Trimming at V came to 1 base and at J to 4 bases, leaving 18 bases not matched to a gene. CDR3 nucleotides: TGCGCCAGCAGCCAAGTTAGGACTAGCGGGAGCACTATTTTGGCACGAGAGACCCAGTACTTC. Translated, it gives CASSQVRTSGSTILARETQYF.

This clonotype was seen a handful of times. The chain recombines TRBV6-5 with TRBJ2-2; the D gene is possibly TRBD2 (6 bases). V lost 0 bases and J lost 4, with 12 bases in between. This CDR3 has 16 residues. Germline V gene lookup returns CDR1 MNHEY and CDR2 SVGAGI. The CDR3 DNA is TGTGCCAGCAGTTACTCGTCCGGGAGCGGCACCGGGGAGCTGTTTTTT. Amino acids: CASSYSSGSGTGELFF.

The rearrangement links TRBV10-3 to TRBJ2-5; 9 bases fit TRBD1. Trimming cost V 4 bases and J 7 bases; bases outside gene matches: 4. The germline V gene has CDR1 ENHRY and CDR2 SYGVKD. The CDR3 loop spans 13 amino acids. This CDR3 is CAISAETGGTQYF. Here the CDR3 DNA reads TGTGCCATCAGTGCGGAGACAGGGGGGACCCAGTACTTC.

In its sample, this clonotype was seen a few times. As DNA, the CDR3 is TGCGCCAGCAGCTTGGCCAGGACTAGCGCCCAAGAGACCCAGTACTTC. As protein: CASSLARTSAQETQYF. The rearrangement joins TRBV5-1 to TRBJ2-5, with TRBD2 identical over 9 bases. The CDR3 has 16 amino acids. Losses at the gene ends were 0 bases for V and 1 base for J; bases not matched to a gene: 4. Germline V gene lookup returns CDR1 SGHRS and CDR2 YFSETQ.

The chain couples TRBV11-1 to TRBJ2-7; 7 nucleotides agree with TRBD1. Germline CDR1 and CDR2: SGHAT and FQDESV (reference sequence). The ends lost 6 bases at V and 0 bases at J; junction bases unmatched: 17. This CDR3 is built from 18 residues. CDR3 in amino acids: CASSLDPPGQRSSYEQYF. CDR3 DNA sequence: TGTGCCAGCAGTCTAGACCCCCCGGGACAGAGAAGCTCCTACGAGCAGTACTTC.

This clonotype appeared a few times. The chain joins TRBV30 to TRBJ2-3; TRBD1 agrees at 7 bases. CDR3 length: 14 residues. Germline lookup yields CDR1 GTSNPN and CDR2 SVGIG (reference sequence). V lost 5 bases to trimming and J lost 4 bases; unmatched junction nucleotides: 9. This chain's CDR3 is CAWSTGTASDTQYF. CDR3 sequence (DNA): TGTGCCTGGTCTACCGGGACAGCTTCAGATACGCAGTATTTT.

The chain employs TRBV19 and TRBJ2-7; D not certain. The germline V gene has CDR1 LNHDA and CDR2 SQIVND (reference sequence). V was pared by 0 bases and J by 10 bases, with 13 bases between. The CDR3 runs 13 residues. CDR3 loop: CASSIDRTAYQYF. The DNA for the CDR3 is TGTGCCAGTAGTATAGATCGTACAGCGTACCAGTACTTC. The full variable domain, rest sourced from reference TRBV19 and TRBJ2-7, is DGGITQSPKYLFRKEGQNVTLSCEQNLNHDAMYWYRQDPGQGLRLIYYSQIVNDFQKGDIAEGYSVSREKKESFPLTVTSAQKNPTAFYLCASSIDRTAYQYFGPGTRLTVT.

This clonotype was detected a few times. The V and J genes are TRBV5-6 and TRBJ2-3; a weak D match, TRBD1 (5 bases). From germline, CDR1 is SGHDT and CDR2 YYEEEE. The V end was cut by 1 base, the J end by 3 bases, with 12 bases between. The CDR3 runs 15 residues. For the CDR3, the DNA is TGTGCCAGCAGCTTGCAGGGTCCGACGACAGATACGCAGTATTTT. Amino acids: CASSLQGPTTDTQYF.

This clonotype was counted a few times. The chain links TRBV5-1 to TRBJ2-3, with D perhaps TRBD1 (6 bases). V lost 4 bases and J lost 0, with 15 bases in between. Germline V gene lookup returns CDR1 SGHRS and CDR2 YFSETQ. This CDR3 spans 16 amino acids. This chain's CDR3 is CASSGSPGASTDTQYF. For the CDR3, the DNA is TGCGCCAGCAGCGGTAGCCCAGGGGCTAGCACAGATACGCAGTATTTT.